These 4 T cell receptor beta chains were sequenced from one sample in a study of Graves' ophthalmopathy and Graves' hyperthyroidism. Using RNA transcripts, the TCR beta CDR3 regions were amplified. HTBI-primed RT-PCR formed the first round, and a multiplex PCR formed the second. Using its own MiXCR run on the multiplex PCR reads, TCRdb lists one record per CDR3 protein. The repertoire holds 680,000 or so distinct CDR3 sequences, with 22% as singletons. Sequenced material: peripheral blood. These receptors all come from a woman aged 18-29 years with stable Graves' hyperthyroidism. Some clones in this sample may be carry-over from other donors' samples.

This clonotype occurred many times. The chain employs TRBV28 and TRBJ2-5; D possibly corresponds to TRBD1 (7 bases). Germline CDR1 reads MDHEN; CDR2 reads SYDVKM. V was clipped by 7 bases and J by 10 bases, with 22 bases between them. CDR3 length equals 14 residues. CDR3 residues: CASIPTPGGTGQYF. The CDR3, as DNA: TGTGCCAGCATCCCCACCCCAGGGGGGACCGGCCAGTACTTC.

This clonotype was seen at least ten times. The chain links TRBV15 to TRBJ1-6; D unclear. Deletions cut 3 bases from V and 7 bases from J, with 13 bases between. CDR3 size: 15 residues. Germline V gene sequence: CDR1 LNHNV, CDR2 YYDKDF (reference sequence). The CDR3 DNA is TGTGCCACCAGCAGTCCCCGGGGTCTGAATTCACCCCTCCACTTT. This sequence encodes CATSSPRGLNSPLHF.

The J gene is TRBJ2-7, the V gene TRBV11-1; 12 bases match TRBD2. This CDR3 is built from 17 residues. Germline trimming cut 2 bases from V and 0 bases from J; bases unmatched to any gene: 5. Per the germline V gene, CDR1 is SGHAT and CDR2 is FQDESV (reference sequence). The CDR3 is CASSLPTSGRPSYEQYF. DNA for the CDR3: TGTGCCAGCAGCTTACCTACTAGCGGGAGGCCCTCCTACGAGCAGTACTTC.

As DNA, the CDR3 is TGTGCCAGCCACCCCCTGCCCGGTCCCCGAATGAACACTGAAGCTTTCTTT. It encodes CASHPLPGPRMNTEAFF. The chain uses TRBV2 and TRBJ1-1; D is undetermined. The germline V gene encodes CDR1 SNHLY and CDR2 FYNNEI. Trimming removed 8 bases from V and 0 bases from J, with 22 bases in between. The CDR3 length is 17 residues.